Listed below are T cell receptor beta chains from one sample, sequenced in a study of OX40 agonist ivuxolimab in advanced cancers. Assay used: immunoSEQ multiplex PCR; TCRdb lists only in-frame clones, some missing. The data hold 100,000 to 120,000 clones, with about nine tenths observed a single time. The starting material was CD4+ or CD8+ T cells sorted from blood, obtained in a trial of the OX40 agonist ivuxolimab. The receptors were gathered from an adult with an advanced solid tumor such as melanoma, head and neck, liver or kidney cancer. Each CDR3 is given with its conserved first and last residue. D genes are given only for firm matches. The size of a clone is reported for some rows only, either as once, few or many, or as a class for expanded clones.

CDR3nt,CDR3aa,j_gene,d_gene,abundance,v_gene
TGTGCCAGCAGTGAAAGCCCCACCGGGGAGCTGTTTTTT,CASSESPTGELFF,TRBJ2-2,-,-,TRBV2
TGTGCCTGGAGCGTCTGGGGGAACAGAAGAATCCCTGAAGCTTTCTTT,CAWSVWGNRRIPEAFF,TRBJ1-1,-,-,TRBV30
TGTGCCAGCAGCTTAGACCTCAATCAACAGGCTTCAGTCGGCTACACCTTC,CASSLDLNQQASVGYTF,TRBJ1-2,-,-,TRBV7-2
TGTGCCAGCAGCCCGGAGGGACAGGTGTCCTACGAGCAGTACTTC,CASSPEGQVSYEQYF,TRBJ2-7,TRBD1,-,TRBV5-6
TGTGCCAGCAGCAGGGACAGGAACTCCTACGAGCAGTACTTC,CASSRDRNSYEQYF,TRBJ2-7,TRBD1,-,TRBV5-5
TGTGCCAGCAGCCAAGTGCGGGTGGCTGAGCAGTTCTTC,CASSQVRVAEQFF,TRBJ2-1,-,-,TRBV14
TGTGCCAGCAGACTAGCGGGAGAGGACACAGATACGCAGTATTTT,CASRLAGEDTDTQYF,TRBJ2-3,TRBD2,-,TRBV6-5
TGTGCCACCAGCAGCGGGACGTCGAACACCGGGGAGCTGTTTTTT,CATSSGTSNTGELFF,TRBJ2-2,-,-,TRBV15
TGTGCCAGCAGCTTAGTAGGGGGGGATCGCAATCAGCCCCAGCATTTT,CASSLVGGDRNQPQHF,TRBJ1-5,-,once,TRBV7-2
TGTGCCAGCAGTGACCTTCAGGGGGGAAGCTACCAAGAGACCCAGTACTTC,CASSDLQGGSYQETQYF,TRBJ2-5,-,-,TRBV25-1
TGCAGTGCTACCGATCGGGCGGAGCAGTACTTC,CSATDRAEQYF,TRBJ2-7,-,-,TRBV20-1
TGTGCCAGCAGCCAAGAACCCCACAGGCTTGATAACACCGGGGAGCTGTTTTTT,CASSQEPHRLDNTGELFF,TRBJ2-2,-,-,TRBV4-2
TGTGCTAGTGGTTTGGAACGGGGGCGACAGGGCGGGATGAACACTGAAGCTTTCTTT,CASGLERGRQGGMNTEAFF,TRBJ1-1,TRBD1,-,TRBV12-5
TGTGCCAGCAGCCAAGGCGGGAGGGCGAGCAACGAGCAGTACTTC,CASSQGGRASNEQYF,TRBJ2-7,TRBD2,-,TRBV14
TGTGCCAGCAGGACGGGAGGCACCGGGGAGCTGTTTTTT,CASRTGGTGELFF,TRBJ2-2,TRBD2,-,TRBV6-5
TGCGCCAGCAGCCGGGAAGACACAGATACGCAGTATTTT,CASSREDTDTQYF,TRBJ2-3,-,-,TRBV4-3
TGTGCCAGCAGCCCTCAAGGTGGAGGGAGATCTAATGAAAAACTGTTTTTT,CASSPQGGGRSNEKLFF,TRBJ1-4,-,-,TRBV5-4
TGTGCCAGCTCAAGAGTGGGAGGGAAAGGAGAGACCCAGTACTTC,CASSRVGGKGETQYF,TRBJ2-5,TRBD2,-,TRBV13
TGTGCCAGCTCACCACTGCAGACAGGGGTTTCACCCCTCCACTTT,CASSPLQTGVSPLHF,TRBJ1-6,TRBD1,-,TRBV18